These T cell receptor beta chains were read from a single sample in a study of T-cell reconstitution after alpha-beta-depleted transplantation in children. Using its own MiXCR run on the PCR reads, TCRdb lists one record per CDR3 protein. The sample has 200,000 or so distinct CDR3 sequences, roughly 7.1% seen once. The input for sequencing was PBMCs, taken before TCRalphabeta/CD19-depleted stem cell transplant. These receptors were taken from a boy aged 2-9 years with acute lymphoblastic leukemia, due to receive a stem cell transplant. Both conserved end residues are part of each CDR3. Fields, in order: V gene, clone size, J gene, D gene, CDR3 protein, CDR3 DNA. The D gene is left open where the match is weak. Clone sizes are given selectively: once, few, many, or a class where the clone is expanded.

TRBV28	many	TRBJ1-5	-	CASSLLTGQLGNQPQHF	TGTGCCAGCAGTTTATTGACAGGACAATTAGGGAATCAGCCCCAGCATTTT
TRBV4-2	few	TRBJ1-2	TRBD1	CASSLTGGEDYGYTF	TGTGCCAGCAGTCTTACAGGGGGGGAAGACTATGGCTACACCTTC
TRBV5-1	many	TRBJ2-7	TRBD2	CASTPAGGRREQYF	TGCGCCAGCACCCCTGCGGGAGGGCGTCGCGAGCAGTACTTC
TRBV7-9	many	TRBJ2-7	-	CASSPQVPGLAYEQYF	TGTGCCAGCAGCCCGCAGGTCCCGGGCTTAGCCTACGAGCAGTACTTC
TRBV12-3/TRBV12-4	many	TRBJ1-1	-	CASSLMGNTEAFF	TGTGCCAGCAGCCTCATGGGAAACACTGAAGCTTTCTTT
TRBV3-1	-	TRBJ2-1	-	CASSQAAASGYNEQFF	TGTGCCAGCAGCCAAGCAGCGGCTAGTGGCTACAATGAGCAGTTCTTC
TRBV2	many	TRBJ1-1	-	CASSERQANTEAFF	TGTGCCAGCAGTGAAAGGCAGGCGAACACTGAAGCTTTCTTT
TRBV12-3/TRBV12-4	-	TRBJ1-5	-	CASSFWGAGQPQHF	TGTGCCAGCAGTTTTTGGGGGGCCGGACAGCCCCAGCATTTT
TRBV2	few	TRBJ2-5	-	CASTRRRLAMVETQYF	TGTGCCAGCACCAGAAGACGGCTAGCGATGGTGGAGACCCAGTACTTC
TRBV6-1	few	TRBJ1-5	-	CAISGSRHQPQHF	TGTGCCATCTCAGGGTCTAGGCATCAGCCCCAGCATTTT
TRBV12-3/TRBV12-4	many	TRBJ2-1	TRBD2	CASRRETAYNEQFF	TGTGCCAGCCGGCGGGAGACAGCATACAATGAGCAGTTCTTC
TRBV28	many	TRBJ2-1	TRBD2	CATGVAGINNEQFF	TGTGCCACCGGAGTAGCGGGGATTAACAATGAGCAGTTCTTC
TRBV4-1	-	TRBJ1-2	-	CASSHNGPPGDYGYTF	TGCGCCAGCAGCCATAACGGACCCCCAGGTGACTATGGCTACACCTTC
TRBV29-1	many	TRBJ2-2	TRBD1	CSVDPTGTNGELFF	TGCAGCGTCGACCCGACAGGGACGAACGGGGAGCTGTTTTTT
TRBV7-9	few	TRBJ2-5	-	CASRTGQETQYF	TGTGCCAGCAGGACCGGCCAAGAGACCCAGTACTTC
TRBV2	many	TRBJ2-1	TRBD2	CASSEMGTRVSNEQFF	TGTGCCAGCAGTGAAATGGGGACTAGGGTCTCCAATGAGCAGTTCTTC
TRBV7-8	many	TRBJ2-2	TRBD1	CASRNRDSANTGELFF	TGTGCCAGCAGAAACCGGGACAGCGCGAACACCGGGGAGCTGTTTTTT
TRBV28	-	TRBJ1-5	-	CASSLLRGQPQHF	TGTGCCAGCAGTTTGCTGCGGGGTCAGCCCCAGCATTTT
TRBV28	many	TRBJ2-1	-	CAGQGLGEQFF	TGTGCCGGGCAGGGGTTAGGTGAGCAGTTCTTC
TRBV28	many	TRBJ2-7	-	CASSPPGYEQYF	TGTGCCAGCAGTCCCCCTGGATACGAGCAGTACTTC
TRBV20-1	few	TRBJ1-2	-	CSASPGGDNTF	TGCAGTGCTAGTCCCGGAGGGGACAACACCTTC
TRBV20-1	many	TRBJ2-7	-	CSASDSNSYEQYF	TGCAGTGCTAGTGACTCCAACTCCTACGAGCAGTACTTC
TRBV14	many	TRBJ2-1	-	CASSPMTVNEQFF	TGTGCCAGCAGCCCAATGACAGTCAATGAGCAGTTCTTC
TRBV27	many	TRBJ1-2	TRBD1	CASSYRGGYTF	TGTGCCAGCAGTTACAGGGGTGGCTACACCTTC